This entry is about one TCR beta chain. The antigen is unknown. The V gene lost 4 bases and the J gene lost 1 base, with 7 bases spanning the gap. Germline V gene lookup returns CDR1 MNHEY and CDR2 SVGAGI. CDR3 length: 13 amino acids. Produced via immunoSEQ multiplex PCR; TCRdb's table is partial and in-frame only. The sample includes around 67,000 clones, approximately 80% of them seen just once. This entry comes from a study of OX40 agonist ivuxolimab in advanced cancers. Study background: The dose-escalation group included hepatocellular carcinoma, melanoma, renal cell carcinoma and head and neck cancer. Averaging approximately 60 years in age, with a range of about 23 to 80, the cohort was approximately 87% male. Study findings and constraints: Partial responders at 0.1-3.0 mg/kg had among the lowest clonal expansion. Low normalized clonal expansion also occurred in some nonresponding patients.

The starting material was CD4+ or CD8+ T cells sorted from blood, obtained in a trial of the OX40 agonist ivuxolimab. The clonotype was recovered from an adult with an advanced solid tumor such as melanoma, head and neck, liver or kidney cancer. The chain couples TRBV6-5 to TRBJ2-5; no firm D call. CDR3 DNA sequence: TGTGCCAGCAGTTCTGTAATCCAAGAGACCCAGTACTTC. This encodes CASSSVIQETQYF.